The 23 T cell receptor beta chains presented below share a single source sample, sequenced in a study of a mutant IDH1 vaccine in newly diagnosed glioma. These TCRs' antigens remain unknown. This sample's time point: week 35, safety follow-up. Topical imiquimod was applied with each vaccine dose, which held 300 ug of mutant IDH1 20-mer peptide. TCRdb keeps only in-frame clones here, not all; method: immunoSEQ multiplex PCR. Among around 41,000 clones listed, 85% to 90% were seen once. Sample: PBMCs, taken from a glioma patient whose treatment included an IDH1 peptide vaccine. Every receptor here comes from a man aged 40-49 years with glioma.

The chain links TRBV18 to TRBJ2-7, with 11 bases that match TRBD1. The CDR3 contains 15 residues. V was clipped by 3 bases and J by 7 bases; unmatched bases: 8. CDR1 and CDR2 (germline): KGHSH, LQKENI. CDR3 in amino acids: CASSPTGTGGREQYF. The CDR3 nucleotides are TGTGCCAGCTCACCGACCGGGACAGGGGGGAGGGAGCAGTACTTC.

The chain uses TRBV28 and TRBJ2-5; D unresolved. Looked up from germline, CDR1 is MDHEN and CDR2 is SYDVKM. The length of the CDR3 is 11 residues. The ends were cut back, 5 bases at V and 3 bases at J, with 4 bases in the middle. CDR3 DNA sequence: TGTGCCAGCAGTCTAGAAGAGACCCAGTACTTC. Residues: CASSLEETQYF.

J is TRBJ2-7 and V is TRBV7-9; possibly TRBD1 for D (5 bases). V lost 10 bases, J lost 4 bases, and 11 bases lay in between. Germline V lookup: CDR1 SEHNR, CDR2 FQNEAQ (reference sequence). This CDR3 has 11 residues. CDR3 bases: TGTGCCACCCTAGACAGATACGAGCAGTACGTC. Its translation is CATLDRYEQYV.

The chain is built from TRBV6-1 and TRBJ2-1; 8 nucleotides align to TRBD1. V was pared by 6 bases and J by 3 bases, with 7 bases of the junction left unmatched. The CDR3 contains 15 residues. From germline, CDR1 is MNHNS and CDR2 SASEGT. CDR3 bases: TGTGCCAGCAGCGAACAGGGGGTGAACTACAATGAGCAGTTCTTC. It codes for CASSEQGVNYNEQFF.

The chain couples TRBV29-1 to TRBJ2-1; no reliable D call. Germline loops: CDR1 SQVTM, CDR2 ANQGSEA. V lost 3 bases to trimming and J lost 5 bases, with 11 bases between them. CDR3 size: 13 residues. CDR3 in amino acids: CSVEGRLNNEQFF. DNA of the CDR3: TGCAGCGTTGAGGGCCGGCTTAACAATGAGCAGTTCTTC.

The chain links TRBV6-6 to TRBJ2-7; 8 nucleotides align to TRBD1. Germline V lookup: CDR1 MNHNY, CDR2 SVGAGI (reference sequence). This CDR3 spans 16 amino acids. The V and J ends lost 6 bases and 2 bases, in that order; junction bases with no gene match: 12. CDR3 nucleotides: TGTGCCAGCAGCACGTCAGGGGGCGCTTCGACCTACGAGCAGTACGTC. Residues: CASSTSGGASTYEQYV.

Written as DNA, the CDR3 is TGCGCCAGCAGCCCGGGACAGACTAACAATGAGCAGTTCTTC. Its protein is CASSPGQTNNEQFF. V and J are TRBV5-1 and TRBJ2-1, with 7 bases matching TRBD1. V was clipped by 4 bases and J by 5 bases; unmatched bases: 6. Germline CDR1 SGHRS, CDR2 YFSETQ. This CDR3 comprises 14 residues.

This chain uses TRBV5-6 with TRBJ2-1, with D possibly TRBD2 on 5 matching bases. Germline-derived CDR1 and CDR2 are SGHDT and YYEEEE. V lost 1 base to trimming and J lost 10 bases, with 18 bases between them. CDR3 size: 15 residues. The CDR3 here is CASSLWVSAASEQFF. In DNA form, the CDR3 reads TGTGCCAGCAGCTTGTGGGTTAGCGCAGCGTCGGAGCAGTTCTTC.

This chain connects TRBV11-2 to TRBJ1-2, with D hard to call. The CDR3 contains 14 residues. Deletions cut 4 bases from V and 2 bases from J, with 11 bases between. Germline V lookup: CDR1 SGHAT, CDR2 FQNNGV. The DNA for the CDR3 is TGTGCCAGCAGCTCAACTCGAGGGAACTATGGCTACACCTTC. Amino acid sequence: CASSSTRGNYGYTF.

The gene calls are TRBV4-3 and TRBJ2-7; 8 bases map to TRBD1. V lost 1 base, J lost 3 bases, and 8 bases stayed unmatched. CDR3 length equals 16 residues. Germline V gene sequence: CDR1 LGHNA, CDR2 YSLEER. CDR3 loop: CASSQGLGQGHYEQYF. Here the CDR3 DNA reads TGCGCCAGCAGCCAAGGGCTCGGACAGGGCCACTACGAGCAGTACTTC.

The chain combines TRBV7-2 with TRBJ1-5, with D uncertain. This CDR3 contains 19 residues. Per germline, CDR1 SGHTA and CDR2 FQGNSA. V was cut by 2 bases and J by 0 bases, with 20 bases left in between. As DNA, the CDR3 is TGTGCCAGCAGCTTAAGGTCCACCTCAGGAACCTTTAGCAATCAGCCCCAGCATTTT. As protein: CASSLRSTSGTFSNQPQHF.

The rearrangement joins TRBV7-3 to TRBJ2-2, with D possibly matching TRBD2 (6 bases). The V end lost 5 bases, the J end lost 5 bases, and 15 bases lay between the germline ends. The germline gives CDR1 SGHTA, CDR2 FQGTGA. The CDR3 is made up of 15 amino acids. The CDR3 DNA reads TGTGCCAGCAGCGATAGGGGACTGACTACCGGGGAGCTGTTTTTT. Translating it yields CASSDRGLTTGELFF.

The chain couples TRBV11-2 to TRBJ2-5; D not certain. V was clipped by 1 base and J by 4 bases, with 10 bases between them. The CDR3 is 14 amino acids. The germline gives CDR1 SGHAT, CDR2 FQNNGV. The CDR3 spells CASSLARLGETQYF. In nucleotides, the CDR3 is TGTGCCAGCAGCTTAGCTCGGCTGGGAGAGACCCAGTACTTC.

As DNA, the CDR3 is TGCGCCAGCAGCTTGGGCGGGAGCTCCTACGAGCAGTACTTC. The encoded protein is CASSLGGSSYEQYF. V usage is TRBV5-1 and J usage is TRBJ2-7; 7 nucleotides align to TRBD2. The trim removed 0 bases at V and 0 bases at J, leaving 0 bases unmatched. The CDR3 is 14 amino acids. CDR1 and CDR2 (germline): SGHRS, YFSETQ.

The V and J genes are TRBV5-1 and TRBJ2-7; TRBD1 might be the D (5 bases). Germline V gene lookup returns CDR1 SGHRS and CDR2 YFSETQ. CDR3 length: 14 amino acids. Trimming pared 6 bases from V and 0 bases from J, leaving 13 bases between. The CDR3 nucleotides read TGCGCCAGCAAAGACAGTACCCGCTCCTACGAGCAGTACGTC. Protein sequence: CASKDSTRSYEQYV.

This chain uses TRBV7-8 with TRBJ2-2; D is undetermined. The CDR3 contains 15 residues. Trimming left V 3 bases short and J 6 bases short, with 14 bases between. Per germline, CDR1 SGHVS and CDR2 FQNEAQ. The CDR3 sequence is CASSFDADRAGELFF. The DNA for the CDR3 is TGTGCCAGCAGCTTCGATGCCGACCGAGCCGGGGAGCTGTTTTTT.

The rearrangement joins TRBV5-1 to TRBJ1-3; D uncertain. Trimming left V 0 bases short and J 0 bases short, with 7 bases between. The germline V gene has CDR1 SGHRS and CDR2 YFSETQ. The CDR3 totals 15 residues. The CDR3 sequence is CASSLESSSGNTIYF. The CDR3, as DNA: TGCGCCAGCAGCTTGGAGTCGTCCTCTGGAAACACCATATATTTT.

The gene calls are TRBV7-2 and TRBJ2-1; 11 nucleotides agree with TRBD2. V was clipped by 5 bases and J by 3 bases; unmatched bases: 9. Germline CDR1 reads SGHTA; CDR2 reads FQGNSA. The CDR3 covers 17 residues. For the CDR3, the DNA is TGTGCCAGCAGCCAAACGTTAGCGGGAGGGGTCTACAATGAGCAGTTCTTC. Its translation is CASSQTLAGGVYNEQFF.

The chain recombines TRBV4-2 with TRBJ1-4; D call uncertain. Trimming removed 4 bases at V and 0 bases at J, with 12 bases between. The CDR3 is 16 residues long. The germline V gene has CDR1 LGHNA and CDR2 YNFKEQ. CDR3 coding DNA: TGTGCCAGCAGCCGAACCTGGGCAGCAACTAATGAAAAACTGTTTTTT. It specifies CASSRTWAATNEKLFF.

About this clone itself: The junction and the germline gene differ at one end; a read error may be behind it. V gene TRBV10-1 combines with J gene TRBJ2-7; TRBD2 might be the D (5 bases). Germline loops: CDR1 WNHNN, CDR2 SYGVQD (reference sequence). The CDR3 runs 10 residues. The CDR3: CASSDWGVHF. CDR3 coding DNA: TGCGCCAGCAGTGATTGGGGAGTCCACTTC.

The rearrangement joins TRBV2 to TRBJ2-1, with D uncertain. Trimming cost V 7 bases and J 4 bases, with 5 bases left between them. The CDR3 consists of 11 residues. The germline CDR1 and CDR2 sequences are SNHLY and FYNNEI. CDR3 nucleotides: TGTGCCAGCACCGGATACAATGAGCAGTTCTTC. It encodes CASTGYNEQFF. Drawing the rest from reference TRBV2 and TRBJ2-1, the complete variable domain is EPEVTQTPSHQVTQMGQEVILRCVPISNHLYFYWYRQILGQKVEFLVSFYNNEISEKSEIFDDQFSVERPDGSNFTLKIRSTKLEDSAMYFCASTGYNEQFFGPGTRLTVL.

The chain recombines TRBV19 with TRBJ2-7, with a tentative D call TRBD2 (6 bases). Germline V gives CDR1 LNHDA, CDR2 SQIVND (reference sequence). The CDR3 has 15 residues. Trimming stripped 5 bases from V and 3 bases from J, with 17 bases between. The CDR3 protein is CASSPGRSGGYEQYF. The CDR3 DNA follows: TGTGCCAGTAGTCCCGGGAGAAGTGGGGGCTACGAGCAGTACTTC.

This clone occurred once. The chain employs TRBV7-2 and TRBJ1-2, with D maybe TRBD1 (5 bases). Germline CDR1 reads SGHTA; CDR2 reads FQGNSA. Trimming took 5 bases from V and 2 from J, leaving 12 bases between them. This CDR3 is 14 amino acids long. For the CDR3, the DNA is TGTGCCAGCAGCCCAGCCAGGGAAAACTATGGCTACACCTTC. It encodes CASSPARENYGYTF.